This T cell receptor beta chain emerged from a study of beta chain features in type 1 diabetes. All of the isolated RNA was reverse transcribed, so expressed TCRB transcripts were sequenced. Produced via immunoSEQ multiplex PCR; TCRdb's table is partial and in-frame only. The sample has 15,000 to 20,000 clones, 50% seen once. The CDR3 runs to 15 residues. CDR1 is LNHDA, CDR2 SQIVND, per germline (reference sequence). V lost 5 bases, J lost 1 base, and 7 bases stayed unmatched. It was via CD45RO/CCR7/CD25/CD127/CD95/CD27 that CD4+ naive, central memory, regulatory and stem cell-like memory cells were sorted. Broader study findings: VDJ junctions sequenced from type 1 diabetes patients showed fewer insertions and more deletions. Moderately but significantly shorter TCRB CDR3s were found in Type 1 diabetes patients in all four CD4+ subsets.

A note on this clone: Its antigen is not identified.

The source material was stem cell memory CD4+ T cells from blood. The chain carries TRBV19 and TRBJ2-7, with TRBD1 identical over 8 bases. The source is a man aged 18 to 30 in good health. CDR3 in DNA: TGTGCCAGTAGTGAGGGACAGGAAAGATCCTACGAGCAGTACTTC. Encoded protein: CASSEGQERSYEQYF.